Below are 8 T cell receptor beta chains sequenced from a single sample in a study of tumor-infiltrating lymphocytes in primary liver carcinoma. Production of TCR beta cDNA used approximately 0.55 ug total RNA together with a constant-region primer. Three-round nested multiplex PCR performed with slightly modified ARM-PCR produced the TCR beta libraries. The two initial PCR rounds, ten to eleven cycles each, used TRBV1-TRBV30 forward and C-beta reverse primers. TCRdb re-analysed the multiplex PCR reads in MiXCR, keeping a single row per CDR3 protein. The table includes under 150,000 distinct CDR3 sequences, around two thirds detected once. Co-extracting RNA and DNA was done with about 18-33 mg of unsorted bulk tissue as input. Sequenced sample: tumor-adjacent normal liver tissue. The source of these receptors is an older woman with primary liver carcinoma and hepatitis B virus infection.

Concerning this clonotype itself: A much larger clone sits a single nucleotide away, making a read error possible. This chain joins TRBV5-1 and TRBJ2-1, with 8 bases identical to TRBD2. The last part of the DNA fits TRBJ2-7 better; the J call may be wrong. This CDR3 has 15 amino acids. The V gene's germline CDR1 is SGHRS and CDR2 YFSETQ. The CDR3 here is CASSFLAGRTNEQYF. The DNA for the CDR3 is TGCGCCAGCAGCTTCCTAGCGGGTAGAACAAATGAGCAGTACTTC.

A word on this clonotype: A read error may produce the germline difference seen at one junction end. The J gene is TRBJ2-6, the V gene TRBV11-2, with D maybe TRBD1 (5 bases). Germline lookup yields CDR1 SGHAT and CDR2 FQNNGV. The CDR3 is 12 amino acids. The CDR3 sequence: CATKSGANVLTF. CDR3 DNA sequence: TGTGCTACAAAATCTGGGGCCAACGTCCTGACTTTT. The variable domain in full, with the rest retrieved from reference TRBV11-2 and TRBJ2-6, is EAGVAQSPRYKIIEKRQSVAFWCNPISGHATLYWYQQILGQGPKLLIQFQNNGVVDDSQLPKDRFSAERLKGVDSTLKIQPAKLEDSAVYLCATKSGANVLTFGAGSRLTVL.

As to this clonotype: At one end, the junction sequence differs from germline, possibly due to a read error. The V and J genes are TRBV4-2 and TRBJ2-7; 10 nucleotides agree with TRBD2. There are 15 residues in the CDR3. Germline CDR1 and CDR2: LGHNA and YNFKEQ. The CDR3 protein is CTSSQEASGSWEQYF. Written as DNA, the CDR3 is TGTACCAGCAGCCAAGAGGCTAGCGGGAGTTGGGAGCAATACTTC.

This clonotype has at least ten counts. The chain joins TRBV29-1 to TRBJ2-3; D remains unclear. The CDR3 sequence is 12 residues long. V was clipped by 7 bases and J by 1 base, with 9 bases between them. Germline loops: CDR1 SQVTM, CDR2 ANQGSEA. The CDR3 sequence: CSARTRTDTQYF. The CDR3 DNA is TGCAGCGCCCGGACCCGCACAGATACGCAGTATTTT.

Points on this clonotype: As the CDR3 is not closed by the conserved phenylalanine or tryptophan, this likely results from a read error. This chain uses TRBV6-1 with TRBJ2-2, with 15 bases that match TRBD2. The CDR3 spans 22 residues. Trimming took 2 bases from V and 5 from J; bases not matched to a gene: 18. CDR1 is MNHNS, CDR2 SASEGT, per germline. For the CDR3, the DNA is TGTGCCAGCAGTGAATCGAGGACTAGCGGGGGGGCCCTCGCTCGGGGGACCGGGGAGCTGTTTTCT. Translated, it gives CASSESRTSGGALARGTGELFS.

A remark on this clonotype: A read error is likely, as this CDR3 ends without the conserved phenylalanine or tryptophan. V is TRBV11-3 and J is TRBJ2-7, with D unclear. CDR3 size: 12 residues. Germline values: CDR1 SGHNT, CDR2 YENEEA. CDR3 in amino acids: CAGRSTSYEQYC. The CDR3, as DNA: TGTGCCGGCAGATCCACCTCCTACGAGCAGTACTGC.

This clonotype came up a few times. At one end, the junction sequence differs from germline, possibly due to a read error. The rearrangement links TRBV5-1 to TRBJ2-4, with D perhaps TRBD2 (6 bases). The CDR3 is 14 residues long. The germline gives CDR1 SGHRS, CDR2 YFSETQ. This CDR3 reads CAGSPGLAKNIQYF. The CDR3 DNA follows: TGCGCCGGCAGCCCGGGACTAGCCAAAAACATTCAGTACTTC.

Worth noting for this clonotype: Because the CDR3 is missing its conserved closing phenylalanine or tryptophan, this is likely a read error. The chain uses TRBV11-2 and TRBJ1-1; no clear D. This CDR3 is built from 14 residues. Germline V gene data show CDR1 as SGHAT and CDR2 as FQNNGV. The CDR3 loop is CTSSLVVLGTEAFY. CDR3 bases: TGTACCAGCAGCTTAGTGGTATTGGGGACTGAAGCTTTCTAT.